This TCR beta chain emerged from a study of blood T cell repertoires in COVID-19. As for the study in general: Sources were T cells, B-cell-depleted T cells, or PBMCs; the material itself was cDNA or gDNA.

Methods used by the authors: Amplification from reference gene primers served as the basis for estimated nucleated cell counts. Only in-frame clones appear in the TCRdb table, and some are missing; sequencing was by immunoSEQ multiplex PCR. Clone size and the V and J calls come from that table; the DNA yielded D and trimming. This table holds some 150,000 clones, approximately 82% found once. This clone appeared a single time. This sequence was found in a woman between 50 and 59 years old in a cohort sampled during active or convalescent COVID-19. Sequencing was done on a sample of peripheral blood.

The CDR3 DNA sequence: TGTGCCAGCAGCTTATCGGCAGGGGAAGGTATGGATACGCAGTATTTT. It translates to CASSLSAGEGMDTQYF. The chain joins TRBV7-2 to TRBJ2-3; a weak D match, TRBD1 (6 bases). This CDR3 is built from 16 residues. Trimming removed 2 bases at V and 6 bases at J, with 18 bases between. The germline gives CDR1 SGHTA, CDR2 FQGNSA.